This TCR beta chain was captured in a study of cytomegalovirus exposure and HLA in healthy donors. PCR used 60 Vbeta primers and 13 Jbeta primers. The table came from immunoSEQ multiplex PCR; TCRdb's copy has only in-frame clones and leaves some out. The sample features around 210,000 clones, with under 1% in its top ten. This CDR3 is built from 12 residues. Trimming shortened V by 6 bases and J by 5 bases, and 13 bases separated the two germline ends. Germline V gene sequence: CDR1 SQVTM, CDR2 ANQGSEA. Sequencing was carried out using PBMCs. The chain has TRBV29-1 and TRBJ1-2; D might be TRBD1 (5 bases). This sequence was found in a woman younger than 45 in good health and CMV-seropositive. The CDR3, as DNA: TGCAGCGTGGCGACAAGGGGTTATGGCTACACCTTC. Translating it yields CSVATRGYGYTF.